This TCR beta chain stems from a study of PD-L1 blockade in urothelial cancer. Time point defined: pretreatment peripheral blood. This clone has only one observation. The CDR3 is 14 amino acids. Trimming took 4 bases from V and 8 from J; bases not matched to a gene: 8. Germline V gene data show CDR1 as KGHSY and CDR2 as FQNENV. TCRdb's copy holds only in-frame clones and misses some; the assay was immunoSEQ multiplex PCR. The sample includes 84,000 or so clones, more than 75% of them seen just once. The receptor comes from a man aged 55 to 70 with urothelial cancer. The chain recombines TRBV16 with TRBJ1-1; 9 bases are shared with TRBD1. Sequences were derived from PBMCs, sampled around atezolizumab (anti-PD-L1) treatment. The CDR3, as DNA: TGTGCCAGCAGCCGAACCGGGACAGGGACGGAAGCTTTCTTT. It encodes CASSRTGTGTEAFF.